This TCR beta chain was identified in a study of blood T cell repertoires in COVID-19. Overall study: The origin of the acute and convalescent COVID-19 samples was the United States, Italy and Spain.

Trimming removed 6 bases from V and 0 bases from J, with 12 bases in between. CDR3 length equals 15 residues. Germline CDR1 is SNHLY and CDR2 is FYNNEI. Study processing details: How many nucleated cells were present was estimated from reference gene primer amplification. The assay was immunoSEQ multiplex PCR, and TCRdb's table has in-frame clones only and misses some. V and J calls plus clone size are reproduced from that table; the DNA served to infer D and trimming. The sample records approximately 100,000 clones, 88% being singletons. This receptor was taken from a human donor in a cohort sampled during active COVID-19. Sample: peripheral blood. V gene TRBV2 combines with J gene TRBJ1-5; D uncertain. The CDR3 DNA reads as TGTGCCAGCAGACCAAGGGAGAATAGCAATCAGCCCCAGCATTTT. Translating gives CASRPRENSNQPQHF.